The rows below give T cell receptor beta chains drawn from one sample of a study of cytomegalovirus exposure and HLA in healthy donors. This table comes from immunoSEQ multiplex PCR, and its TCRdb copy is limited to in-frame clones, with some not included. The data show under 250,000 clones, with around 80% seen just once and about 6.4% held by the top ten. Material: PBMCs. These receptors originate from a man between 35 and 55 years old in good health and CMV-seropositive. The conserved cysteine and the conserved F or W are not part of the CDR3 here.

J: TRBJ2-1; V: TRBV6-5; CDR3: ASSAPGGEQF
J: TRBJ1-3; V: TRBV5-1; CDR3: ASSPTGGEGNTIY
J: TRBJ2-5; V: TRBV30; CDR3: AYGASGIGTQY
J: TRBJ2-7; V: TRBV27; CDR3: ASSLVYEQY
J: TRBJ2-3; V: TRBV7-3; CDR3: ASSLTSHQANTQY
J: TRBJ2-2; V: TRBV29-1; CDR3: SAPLVGGLHTGELF
J: TRBJ1-4; V: TRBV9; CDR3: ASSVGGANNEKLF
J: TRBJ2-2; V: TRBV30; CDR3: AWSPDSFPANTGELF
J: TRBJ2-5; V: TRBV5-1; CDR3: ASGLGAGGPSVETQY
J: TRBJ2-1; V: TRBV5-1; CDR3: ASSGGLAGASEQF
J: TRBJ1-2; V: TRBV6-5; CDR3: ASSSYSTNYGYT
J: TRBJ1-2; V: TRBV7-9; CDR3: ASSWGTGHYGYT